These T cell receptor beta chains were read from a single sample in a study of blood T cell repertoires in COVID-19. Assay: immunoSEQ multiplex PCR; the TCRdb copy retains only in-frame clones and omits some. The sample comprises 150,000 to 200,000 clones, over 80% of which are singletons, and 5.2% rests with the top ten. The specimen was PBMCs or T cells enriched from blood (not recorded which). These receptor sequences come from a man in his 70s who had been exposed to COVID-19. Each CDR3 is given without its conserved first and last residue.

V: TRBV2
CDR3: ASMLFREGSNQPQH

V: TRBV7-9
CDR3: ASSSLQGTYEQY

V: TRBV6-5
CDR3: ASSAGSPGANVLT

V: TRBV4-1
CDR3: ASSQGTSGGGSSYNEQF

V: TRBV30
CDR3: AWSYPGNGYT

V: TRBV7-2
CDR3: ASSAQQGAGEKLF

V: TRBV6-2/TRBV6-3
CDR3: ASSITGTGYPNQPQH

V: TRBV5-4
CDR3: ASSATGTYEQY

V: TRBV28
CDR3: ASSFGGGLYEQF

V: TRBV19
CDR3: ASEQGAVGYGYT

V: TRBV28
CDR3: ASSLSGGTDTQY

V: TRBV5-4
CDR3: ASSLEAGTGGGKLF

V: TRBV5-4
CDR3: ASSLARGQGSAGYT

V: TRBV7-2
CDR3: ASSSRGGANVLT

V: TRBV20-1
CDR3: SASPLARETQY

V: TRBV7-2
CDR3: VSAGVTDTQY

V: TRBV28
CDR3: ASSLLGGGTDTQY

V: TRBV7-2
CDR3: ASGSSAARGDTQY

V: TRBV5-1
CDR3: ASRYSGVEETQY

V: TRBV7-2
CDR3: ASSLGGFVSQETQY

V: TRBV19
CDR3: ASSIQGLNSPLH

V: TRBV6-1
CDR3: ASSEAGTGIYGYT

V: TRBV5-1
CDR3: ASGSGEITYEQY

V: TRBV5-1
CDR3: ASRGWDRNEKLF

V: TRBV20-1
CDR3: SASPDRDYGYT

V: TRBV28
CDR3: ASSLRQGGSTGELF

V: TRBV5-1
CDR3: ASSLVGESNYGYT

V: TRBV28
CDR3: ASSPPRWEREAF

V: TRBV6-6
CDR3: ASSTARAELRETQY

V: TRBV10-2
CDR3: ASSPDGGAYGYT

V: TRBV7-2
CDR3: ASSFQNSYEQY

V: TRBV7-2
CDR3: ASSLMVYSGNTIY

V: TRBV20-1
CDR3: SASPVAGGPRDTQY

V: TRBV6-5
CDR3: ASSRTENSPLH

V: TRBV29-1
CDR3: SSSGRVNTEAF

V: TRBV6-2/TRBV6-3
CDR3: ASSATQGKNTEAF

V: TRBV27
CDR3: ASISLGRGTQY

V: TRBV27
CDR3: ASTLRGLNHNEQF

V: TRBV7-3
CDR3: ASSLLSSGGERDTQY

V: TRBV21-1
CDR3: ASHGLKRGIRTEAF

V: TRBV18
CDR3: ASSLWTGEGIYEQY

V: TRBV6-5
CDR3: SIHWASTAYGYT

V: TRBV7-2
CDR3: ASSPRLGTGANVLT

V: TRBV19
CDR3: ASTPSGSGELF

V: TRBV28
CDR3: ASRGRENTEAF